This passage covers 28 T cell receptor beta chains from one sample sequenced in a study of blood T cell repertoires in COVID-19. Produced via immunoSEQ multiplex PCR; TCRdb's table is partial and in-frame only. The table lists about 360,000 clones, around 87% of them singletons. Sequencing was carried out using PBMCs or T cells enriched from blood (not recorded which). All receptors come from a man in his thirties or forties who had recovered from COVID-19.

The chain is built from TRBV12-3 or TRBV12-4 and TRBJ1-3; D uncertain. V was cut by 2 bases and J by 3 bases, with 5 bases left in between. CDR3 length equals 13 residues. In DNA form, the CDR3 reads TGTGCCAGCAGTTTATCGGGTGGAAACACCATATATTTT. This codes for CASSLSGGNTIYF.

The chain has TRBV6-4 and TRBJ1-6; weak D call: TRBD1 (5 bases). The CDR3 covers 13 residues. Deletions cut 6 bases from V and 5 bases from J, with 8 bases between. Germline V gene data show CDR1 as MRHNA and CDR2 as SNTAGT. In DNA form, the CDR3 reads TGTGCCAGCAGACAGGTGGATAATTCACCCCTCCACTTT. Protein product: CASRQVDNSPLHF.

The genes are TRBV7-9 and TRBJ1-1; D remains ambiguous. Trimming pared 2 bases from V and 8 bases from J, leaving 15 bases between. The CDR3 totals 14 residues. CDR1 and CDR2 from the germline V gene are SEHNR and FQNEAQ (reference sequence). CDR3 nucleotides: TGTGCCAGCAGCTTAATCGGCGGCGGGATGGAAGCTTTCTTT. Its translation: CASSLIGGGMEAFF.

V is TRBV19 and J is TRBJ1-5; D is undetermined. This CDR3 contains 14 residues. With 5 bases removed from V and 2 bases from J, the gap between germline ends came to 10 bases. Germline V lookup: CDR1 LNHDA, CDR2 SQIVND (reference sequence). This CDR3 is CASSSTRGNQPQHF. Written as DNA, the CDR3 is TGTGCCAGTAGTTCGACACGTGGCAATCAGCCCCAGCATTTT.

The rearrangement links TRBV18 to TRBJ1-5; 7 positions agree with TRBD1. The V gene end was trimmed by 2 bases and the J gene end by 4 bases; junction bases not matched to a gene: 2. Per germline, CDR1 KGHSH and CDR2 LQKENI. The CDR3 length is 14 residues. The CDR3 DNA follows: TGTGCCAGCTCACCAGAGACAGGGAATCAGCCCCAGCATTTT. Translating gives CASSPETGNQPQHF.

This clone showed up just once. The chain is built from TRBV5-5 and TRBJ2-7; 9 nucleotides line up with TRBD1. V gave up 2 bases and J gave up 4 bases; unmatched junction bases: 4. Germline-derived CDR1 and CDR2 are SGHKS and YYEKEE (reference sequence). This CDR3 is 14 amino acids long. The CDR3 reads CASSLGTGKYEQYF. In DNA, the CDR3 is TGTGCCAGCAGCTTAGGGACAGGGAAGTACGAGCAGTACTTC.

The chain joins TRBV3-1 (or the pseudogene TRBV3-2) to TRBJ2-7; 7 bases agree with TRBD1. The CDR3 loop spans 14 amino acids. Germline CDR1 and CDR2: LGHDT and YNNKEL (reference sequence). J lost 2 bases, V lost 3 bases, and 4 bases had no gene match. CDR3: CASSQRGQTYEQYF. DNA of the CDR3: TGTGCCAGCAGCCAGAGGGGACAGACCTACGAGCAGTACTTC.

The chain uses TRBV6-5 and TRBJ1-1; tentatively, D is TRBD1 (6 bases). Germline V gives CDR1 MNHEY, CDR2 SVGAGI. V was clipped by 6 bases and J by 8 bases, with 16 bases between them. The CDR3 consists of 13 residues. The CDR3: CASSQTQGQEAFF. Written as DNA, the CDR3 is TGTGCCAGCAGCCAGACCCAAGGACAGGAAGCTTTCTTT.

This clone was found a few times. The gene calls are TRBV4-1 and TRBJ2-2; D may be TRBD1 (7 bases). The CDR3 contains 19 residues. The V end was cut by 0 bases, the J end by 1 base, with 18 bases between. Germline CDR1 reads MGHRA; CDR2 reads YSYEKL. This CDR3 is CASSQEIGRGRKNTGELFF. The CDR3 DNA reads as TGCGCCAGCAGCCAAGAAATAGGCAGGGGGAGGAAGAACACCGGGGAGCTGTTTTTT.

This clone was recorded only once. The rearrangement uses TRBV4-2 and TRBJ1-1; TRBD1 aligns across 8 bases. The CDR3 has 15 amino acids. Germline CDR1 reads LGHNA; CDR2 reads YNFKEQ. V lost 3 bases and J lost 5; bases outside the gene matches: 8. CDR3 loop: CASSQGSGGRTEAFF. Here the CDR3 DNA reads TGTGCCAGCAGCCAGGGGTCAGGGGGCAGGACTGAAGCTTTCTTT.

V is TRBV7-8 and J is TRBJ2-7; TRBD1 matches 8 bases. V lost 6 bases and J lost 3; bases outside the gene matches: 10. The CDR3 loop spans 15 amino acids. Germline CDR1 is SGHVS and CDR2 is FQNEAQ. This CDR3 is CASRIGTGDFYEQYF. DNA of the CDR3: TGTGCCAGCAGGATCGGGACAGGCGACTTCTACGAGCAGTACTTC.

Worth noting for this clone: Other nucleotide sequences in the sample specify the same CDR3. V is TRBV10-3 and J is TRBJ1-3, with TRBD1 as a possible D gene (6 bases). CDR1 is ENHRY, CDR2 SYGVKD, per germline. This CDR3 comprises 13 residues. Between the trimmed V and J ends, which lost 6 bases and 0 bases, there was a span of 6 bases. CDR3 sequence reads: CAIRGGSGNTIYF. CDR3 sequence (DNA): TGTGCCATCAGAGGGGGCTCTGGAAACACCATATATTTT.

The J gene is TRBJ1-5, the V gene TRBV19, with 7 positions matching TRBD1. With V trimmed by 7 bases and J by 0 bases, 9 bases remained unmatched. Germline V lookup: CDR1 LNHDA, CDR2 SQIVND (reference sequence). This CDR3 comprises 16 residues. The CDR3: CASTAYRGYSNQPQHF. The DNA for the CDR3 is TGTGCCAGTACGGCCTACAGGGGATATAGCAATCAGCCCCAGCATTTT.

This chain joins TRBV3-1 (or the pseudogene TRBV3-2) and TRBJ2-2; D ambiguous. Between the trimmed V and J ends, which lost 1 base and 8 bases, there was a span of 14 bases. The CDR3 spans 15 residues. Germline V gene data show CDR1 as LGHDT and CDR2 as YNNKEL (reference sequence). CDR3 sequence reads: CASSQASGRMGELFF. Here the CDR3 DNA reads TGTGCCAGCAGCCAAGCGTCAGGTCGAATGGGGGAGCTGTTTTTT.

This chain links TRBV11-2 with TRBJ2-3; 15 nucleotides agree with TRBD2. Germline V lookup: CDR1 SGHAT, CDR2 FQNNGV. The V segment lost 4 bases and the J segment 0 bases; nucleotides outside the gene matches: 5. This CDR3 has 18 residues. CDR3 loop: CASSSGLAGGRSTDTQYF. CDR3 nucleotide sequence: TGTGCCAGCAGCTCAGGACTAGCGGGGGGGCGGAGCACAGATACGCAGTATTTT.

The V call is TRBV6-5, the J call TRBJ1-2; 8 bases align to TRBD1. CDR1 is MNHEY and CDR2 is SVGAGI in the germline V gene. The CDR3 runs 14 residues. Trimming removed 6 bases from V and 2 bases from J; junction bases left unmatched: 5. CDR3 DNA sequence: TGTGCCAGCAGGCCTGGACAGGGAAACTATGGCTACACCTTC. Amino acids: CASRPGQGNYGYTF.

The rearrangement links TRBV20-1 to TRBJ1-1; a possible D gene is TRBD1 (6 bases). The CDR3 consists of 15 residues. V was shortened by 4 bases and J by 4 bases, with 19 bases between the two germline ends. The germline V gene has CDR1 DFQATT and CDR2 SNEGSKA (reference sequence). The CDR3 protein is CSANEGRSGVTEAFF. The CDR3 region has the DNA TGCAGTGCTAATGAGGGCAGGTCAGGGGTCACTGAAGCTTTCTTT.

The V call is TRBV6-5, the J call TRBJ1-2; D perhaps matches TRBD1 (6 bases). The germline gives CDR1 MNHEY, CDR2 SVGAGI. The ends were cut back, 1 base at V and 6 bases at J, with 15 bases in the middle. The CDR3 is 15 amino acids. The CDR3 nucleotides are TGTGCCAGCAGTTACTTGCCAGGGGCCGCCCATGGCTACACCTTC. It is translated as CASSYLPGAAHGYTF.

This clone came up once. The genes are TRBV5-1 and TRBJ1-5; maybe TRBD1 (5 bases). CDR1 is SGHRS and CDR2 is YFSETQ in the germline V gene. The CDR3 runs to 15 residues. The ends were cut back, 0 bases at V and 0 bases at J, with 7 bases in the middle. CDR3 loop: CASSLAGDSNQPQHF. DNA of the CDR3: TGCGCCAGCAGCTTGGCGGGGGATAGCAATCAGCCCCAGCATTTT.

The J gene is TRBJ2-5, the V gene TRBV5-1; D not certain. Germline V gene lookup returns CDR1 SGHRS and CDR2 YFSETQ. The ends were cut back, 5 bases at V and 4 bases at J, with 9 bases in the middle. The CDR3 has 12 residues. The CDR3 sequence: CASSSGRETQYF. The CDR3 coding sequence is TGCGCCAGCAGTTCTGGTAGAGAGACCCAGTACTTC.

This clone was recorded once. This rearrangement joins TRBV7-2 to TRBJ2-3; 10 bases match TRBD2. The CDR3 totals 18 residues. Germline V gene lookup returns CDR1 SGHTA and CDR2 FQGNSA. V was clipped by 4 bases and J by 0 bases; unmatched bases: 10. This CDR3 reads CASSSGTSASSSTDTQYF. CDR3 in DNA: TGTGCCAGCAGCTCCGGGACTAGCGCATCATCTAGCACAGATACGCAGTATTTT.

The rearrangement links TRBV6-2 or TRBV6-3 to TRBJ1-1; no definite D call. This CDR3 region has 14 residues. Germline values: CDR1 MNHEY, CDR2 SVGEGT. Trimming took 0 bases from V and 0 from J, leaving 5 bases between them. The CDR3 loop is CASSYSGVNTEAFF. The DNA for the CDR3 is TGTGCCAGCAGTTACTCAGGAGTGAACACTGAAGCTTTCTTT.

V is TRBV25-1 and J is TRBJ2-7, with 7 bases fitting TRBD1. The ends lost 7 bases at V and 2 bases at J; junction bases unmatched: 5. Germline V gene data show CDR1 as MGHDK and CDR2 as SYGVNS. The CDR3 is 13 residues long. CDR3 in amino acids: CASKGQGAYEQYF. CDR3 nucleotides: TGTGCCAGCAAGGGGCAGGGGGCCTACGAGCAGTACTTC.

This chain uses TRBV12-3 or TRBV12-4 with TRBJ1-4; D is ambiguous. There are 12 residues in the CDR3. The germline V and J ends were trimmed by 2 bases and 10 bases, with 8 bases remaining between them. The CDR3 sequence: CASSLPTGKLFF. The CDR3 DNA reads as TGTGCCAGCAGTTTACCGACTGGAAAACTGTTTTTT.

The CDR3 DNA follows: TGTGCCAGCAGCCTCTTCTACGAGCAGTACTTC. Protein product: CASSLFYEQYF. The V gene is TRBV5-6, the J gene TRBJ2-7; D not resolved. V lost 4 bases and J lost 3, with 5 bases in between. The CDR3 runs to 11 residues. Germline CDR1 SGHDT, CDR2 YYEEEE.

The sample holds a few counts of this clone. The chain has TRBV5-6 and TRBJ1-1; 11 bases line up with TRBD1. Germline-derived CDR1 and CDR2 are SGHDT and YYEEEE. The CDR3 consists of 14 residues. V trimming: 1 base; J trimming: 7 bases; junction bases outside the gene matches: 3. This chain's CDR3 is CASSLPGQGVEAFF. CDR3 bases: TGTGCCAGCAGCTTGCCGGGACAGGGGGTTGAAGCTTTCTTT.

V gene TRBV30 combines with J gene TRBJ1-5, with TRBD1 identical over 7 bases. CDR3 length: 13 residues. The V and J ends lost 1 base and 4 bases, in that order; junction bases with no gene match: 1. Germline CDR1 is GTSNPN and CDR2 is SVGIG (reference sequence). CDR3 DNA: TGTGCCTGGAGTGAGGGGGCGAATCAGCCCCAGCATTTT. Its protein is CAWSEGANQPQHF.

This chain connects TRBV30 to TRBJ2-5, with unresolved D. Germline CDR1 GTSNPN, CDR2 SVGIG (reference sequence). The CDR3 length is 13 residues. V was shortened by 0 bases and J by 0 bases, with 5 bases between the two germline ends. The CDR3: CAWSVLYQETQYF. CDR3 nucleotide sequence: TGTGCCTGGAGTGTACTCTACCAAGAGACCCAGTACTTC. Full variable domain (missing parts from reference TRBV30 and TRBJ2-5): SQTIHQWPATLVQPVGSPLSLECTVEGTSNPNLYWYRQAAGRGLQLLFYSVGIGQISSEVPQNLSASRPQDRQFILSSKKLLLSDSGFYLCAWSVLYQETQYFGPGTRLLVL.